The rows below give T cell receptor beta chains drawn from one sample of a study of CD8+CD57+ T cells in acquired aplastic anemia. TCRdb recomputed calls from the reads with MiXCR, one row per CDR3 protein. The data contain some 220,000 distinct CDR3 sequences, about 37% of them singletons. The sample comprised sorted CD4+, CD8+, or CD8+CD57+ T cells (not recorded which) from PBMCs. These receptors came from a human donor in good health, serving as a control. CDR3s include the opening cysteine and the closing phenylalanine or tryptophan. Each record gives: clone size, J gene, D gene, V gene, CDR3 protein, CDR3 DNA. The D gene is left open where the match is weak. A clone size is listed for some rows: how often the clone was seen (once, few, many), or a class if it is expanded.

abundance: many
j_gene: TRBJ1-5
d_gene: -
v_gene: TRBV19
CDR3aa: CASSSSGTSQPQHF
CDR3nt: TGTGCCAGTAGTTCTAGCGGGACTTCTCAGCCCCAGCATTTT

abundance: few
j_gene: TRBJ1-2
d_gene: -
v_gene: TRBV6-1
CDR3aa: CASRADGNHGYTF
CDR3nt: TGTGCCAGCAGAGCGGACGGGAACCATGGCTACACCTTC

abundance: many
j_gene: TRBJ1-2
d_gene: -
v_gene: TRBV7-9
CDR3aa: CASSQTAYYGYTF
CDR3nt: TGTGCCAGCAGCCAGACAGCGTACTATGGCTACACCTTC

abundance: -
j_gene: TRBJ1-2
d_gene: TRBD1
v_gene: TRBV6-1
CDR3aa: CASSRVGTGENYGYTF
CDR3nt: TGTGCCAGCAGTCGGGTCGGGACAGGGGAGAACTATGGCTACACCTTC

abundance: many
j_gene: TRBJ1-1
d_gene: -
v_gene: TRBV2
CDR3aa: CASRVVTSTEAFF
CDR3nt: TGTGCCAGCAGAGTAGTAACGAGCACTGAAGCTTTCTTT

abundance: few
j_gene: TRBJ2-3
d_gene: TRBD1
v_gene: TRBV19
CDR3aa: CASTSGQGTDTQYF
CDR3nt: TGTGCCAGTACTTCCGGACAGGGCACAGATACGCAGTATTTT

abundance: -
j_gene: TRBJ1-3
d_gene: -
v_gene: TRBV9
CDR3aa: CASSVSGSSGNTIYF
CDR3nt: TGTGCCAGCAGCGTTTCGGGGAGCTCTGGAAACACCATATATTTT

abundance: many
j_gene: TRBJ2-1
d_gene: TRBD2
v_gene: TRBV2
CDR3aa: CASSERMAGGFYNEQFF
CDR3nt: TGTGCCAGCAGTGAAAGGATGGCGGGAGGGTTCTACAATGAGCAGTTCTTC

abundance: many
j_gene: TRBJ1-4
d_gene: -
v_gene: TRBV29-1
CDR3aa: CSAMARTTNEKLFF
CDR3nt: TGCAGCGCCATGGCAAGGACGACTAATGAAAAACTGTTTTTT

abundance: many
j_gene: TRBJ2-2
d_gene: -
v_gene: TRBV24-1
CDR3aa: CATSDSLKANTGELFF
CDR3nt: TGTGCCACCAGTGATTCGTTAAAAGCGAACACCGGGGAGCTGTTTTTT

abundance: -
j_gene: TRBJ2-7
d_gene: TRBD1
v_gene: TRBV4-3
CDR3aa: CASSQATGGWYEQYF
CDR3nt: TGCGCCAGCAGCCAAGCTACAGGGGGTTGGTACGAGCAGTACTTC

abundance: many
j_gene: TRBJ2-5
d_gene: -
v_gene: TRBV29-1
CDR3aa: CSVDGDTQETQYF
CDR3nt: TGCAGCGTTGATGGGGACACCCAAGAGACCCAGTACTTC

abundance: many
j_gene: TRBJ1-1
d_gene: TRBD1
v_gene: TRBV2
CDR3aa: CASSVRQGRVNTEAFF
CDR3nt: TGTGCCAGCAGCGTAAGACAGGGACGAGTGAACACTGAAGCTTTCTTT

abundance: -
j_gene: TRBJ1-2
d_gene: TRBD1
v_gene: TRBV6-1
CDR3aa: CASRDRGTNGYTF
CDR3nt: TGTGCCAGCAGAGACAGGGGGACAAATGGCTACACCTTC

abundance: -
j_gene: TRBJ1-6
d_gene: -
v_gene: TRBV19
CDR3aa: CASKGGNSPLHF
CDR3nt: TGTGCCAGTAAGGGGGGCAATTCACCCCTCCACTTT

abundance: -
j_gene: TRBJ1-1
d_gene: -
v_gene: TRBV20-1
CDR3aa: CSASDSPMNTEAFF
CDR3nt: TGCAGTGCCTCTGACAGCCCTATGAACACTGAAGCTTTCTTT

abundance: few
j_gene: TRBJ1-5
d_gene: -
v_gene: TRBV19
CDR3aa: CASSIESWGNQPQHF
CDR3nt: TGTGCCAGTAGTATAGAGTCTTGGGGCAATCAGCCCCAGCATTTT

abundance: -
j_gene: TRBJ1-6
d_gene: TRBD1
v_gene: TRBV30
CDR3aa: CAWRDRVANNSPLHF
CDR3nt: TGTGCCTGGAGGGACAGGGTGGCGAATAATTCACCCCTCCACTTT

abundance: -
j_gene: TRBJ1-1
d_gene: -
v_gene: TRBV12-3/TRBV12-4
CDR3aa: CASSRRGARMNTEAFF
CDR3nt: TGTGCCAGCAGTCGGAGGGGGGCTCGGATGAACACTGAAGCTTTCTTT

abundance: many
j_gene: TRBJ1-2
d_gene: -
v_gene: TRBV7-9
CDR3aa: CASSPSAGYPYGYTF
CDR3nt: TGTGCCAGCAGCCCTTCGGCAGGGTATCCCTATGGCTACACCTTC

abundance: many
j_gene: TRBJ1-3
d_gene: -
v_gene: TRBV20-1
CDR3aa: CSVRGLSGNTIYF
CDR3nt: TGCAGTGTGCGGGGCCTCTCTGGAAACACCATATATTTT

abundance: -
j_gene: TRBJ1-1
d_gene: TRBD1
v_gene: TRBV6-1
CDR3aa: CASRDRQGTLNTEAFF
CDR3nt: TGTGCCAGCAGGGACCGACAGGGAACCCTGAACACTGAAGCTTTCTTT

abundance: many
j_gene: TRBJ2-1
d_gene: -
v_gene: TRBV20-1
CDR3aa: CSARTPTRDNEQFF
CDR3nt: TGCAGTGCCCGGACCCCCACCCGCGACAATGAGCAGTTCTTC

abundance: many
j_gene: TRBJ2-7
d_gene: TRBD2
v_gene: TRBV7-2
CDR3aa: CASSLATSGAAYEQYF
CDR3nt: TGTGCCAGCAGCTTAGCTACTAGCGGGGCTGCCTACGAGCAGTACTTC

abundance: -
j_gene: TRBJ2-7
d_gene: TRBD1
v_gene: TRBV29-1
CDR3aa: CSVWTGGGGSYEQYF
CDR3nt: TGCAGCGTATGGACAGGGGGAGGGGGCTCCTACGAGCAGTACTTC

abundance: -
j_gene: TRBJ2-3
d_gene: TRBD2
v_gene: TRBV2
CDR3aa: CASIRDYGNTDTQYF
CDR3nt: TGTGCCAGCATCCGGGACTACGGGAACACAGATACGCAGTATTTT

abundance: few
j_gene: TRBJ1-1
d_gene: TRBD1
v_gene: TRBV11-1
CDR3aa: CASSLARPGTGVMYTEAFF
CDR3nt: TGTGCCAGCAGCTTAGCCAGACCCGGGACAGGGGTGATGTACACTGAAGCTTTCTTT

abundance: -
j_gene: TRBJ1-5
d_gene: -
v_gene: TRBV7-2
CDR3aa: CASSIDGPNQPQHF
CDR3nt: TGTGCCAGCAGCATCGACGGTCCCAATCAGCCCCAGCATTTT

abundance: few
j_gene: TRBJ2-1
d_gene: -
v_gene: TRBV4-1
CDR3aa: CASSSPGSGNYNEQFF
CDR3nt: TGCGCCAGCAGCTCACCGGGCTCAGGGAACTACAATGAGCAGTTCTTC

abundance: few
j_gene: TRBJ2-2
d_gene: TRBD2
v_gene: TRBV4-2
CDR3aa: CASSQISGRAAGELFF
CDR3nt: TGTGCCAGCAGCCAGATTAGCGGGAGGGCCGCCGGGGAGCTGTTTTTT

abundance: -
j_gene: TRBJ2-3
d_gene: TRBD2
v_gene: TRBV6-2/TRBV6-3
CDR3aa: CASRPPSGLTDTQYF
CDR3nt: TGTGCCAGCAGACCACCTAGCGGCCTCACAGATACGCAGTATTTT

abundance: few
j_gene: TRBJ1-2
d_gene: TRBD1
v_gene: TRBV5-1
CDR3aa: CASSTKTGTGYGYTF
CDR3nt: TGCGCCAGCAGCACGAAAACCGGGACAGGATACGGTTACACCTTC

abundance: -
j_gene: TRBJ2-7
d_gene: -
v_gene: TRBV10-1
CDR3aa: CASSEARRPYEQYF
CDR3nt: TGCGCCAGCAGTGAGGCCAGGAGACCCTACGAGCAGTACTTC